The text below deals with one T cell receptor beta chain. The antigen is unknown. Trimming took 5 bases from V and 2 from J; bases not matched to a gene: 6. The germline V gene encodes CDR1 SGHTA and CDR2 FQGNSA. The CDR3 is 14 residues long. These data originate in a study of T cell responses to AZD1222 COVID-19 vaccine. Method: immunoSEQ multiplex PCR; TCRdb's copy keeps in-frame clones and lacks some. The sample carries approximately 150,000 clones, under 95% recorded once. Study results and caveats: Mostly white British, mostly female donors; authors suggested clonal diversity may be underestimated. Repertoires were obtained solely post-peak T cell response. CD4 TCRs linked to vaccination spanned spike, dominating at 160-218 and 743-854. Per reports, nearly half of all spike-specific TCRs target regions that are unmutated in variants.

Specimen: peripheral blood, collected on day 0 of MenACWY control vaccination. The source of this sequence is an adult in good health. V and J are TRBV7-2 and TRBJ2-7; TRBD1 matches 7 bases. CDR3 amino acids: CASSRGQGAYEQYF. The CDR3 DNA is TGTGCCAGCAGCCGCGGGCAGGGGGCCTACGAGCAGTACTTC.